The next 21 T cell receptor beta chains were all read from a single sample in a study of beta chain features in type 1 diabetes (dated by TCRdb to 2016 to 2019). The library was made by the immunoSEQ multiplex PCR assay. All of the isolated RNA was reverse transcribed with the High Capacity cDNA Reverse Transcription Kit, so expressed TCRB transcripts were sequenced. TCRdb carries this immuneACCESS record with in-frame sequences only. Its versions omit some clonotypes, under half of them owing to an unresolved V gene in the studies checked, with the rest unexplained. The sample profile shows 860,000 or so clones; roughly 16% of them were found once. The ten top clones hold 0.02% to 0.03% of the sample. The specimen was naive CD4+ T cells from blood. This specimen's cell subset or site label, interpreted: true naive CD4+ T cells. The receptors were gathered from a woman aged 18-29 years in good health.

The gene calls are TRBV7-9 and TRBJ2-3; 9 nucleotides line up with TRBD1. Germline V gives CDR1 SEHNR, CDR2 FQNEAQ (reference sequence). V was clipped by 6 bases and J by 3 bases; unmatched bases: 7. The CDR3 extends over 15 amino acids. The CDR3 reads CASSPGQGGTDTQYF. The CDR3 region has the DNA TGTGCCAGCAGTCCGGGACAGGGTGGTACAGATACGCAGTATTTT.

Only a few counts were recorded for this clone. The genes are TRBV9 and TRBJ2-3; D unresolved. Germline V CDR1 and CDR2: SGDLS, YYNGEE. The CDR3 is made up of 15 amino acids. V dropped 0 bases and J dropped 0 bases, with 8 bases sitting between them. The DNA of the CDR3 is TGTGCCAGCAGCGTAGCACAGAAAAGCACAGATACGCAGTATTTT. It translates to CASSVAQKSTDTQYF.

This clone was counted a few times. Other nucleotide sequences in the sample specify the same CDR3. In nucleotides, the CDR3 is TGTGCCAGCAGTGAGGGACTCAGCACAGATACGCAGTATTTT. This sequence encodes CASSEGLSTDTQYF. The chain joins TRBV2 to TRBJ2-3, with D possibly being TRBD2 (6 bases). Trimming pared 3 bases from V and 0 bases from J, leaving 7 bases between. The germline gives CDR1 SNHLY, CDR2 FYNNEI. This CDR3 has 14 residues. Full variable domain (outside the CDR3, taken from reference TRBV2 and TRBJ2-3): EPEVTQTPSHQVTQMGQEVILRCVPISNHLYFYWYRQILGQKVEFLVSFYNNEISEKSEIFDDQFSVERPDGSNFTLKIRSTKLEDSAMYFCASSEGLSTDTQYFGPGTRLTVL.

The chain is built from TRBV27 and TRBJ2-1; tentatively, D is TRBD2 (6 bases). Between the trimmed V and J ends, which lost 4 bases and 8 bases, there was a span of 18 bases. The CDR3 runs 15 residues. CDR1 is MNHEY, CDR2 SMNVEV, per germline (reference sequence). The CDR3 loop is CASSSASVRDDEQFF. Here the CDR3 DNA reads TGTGCCAGCAGTTCAGCAAGCGTGCGGGACGATGAGCAGTTCTTC.

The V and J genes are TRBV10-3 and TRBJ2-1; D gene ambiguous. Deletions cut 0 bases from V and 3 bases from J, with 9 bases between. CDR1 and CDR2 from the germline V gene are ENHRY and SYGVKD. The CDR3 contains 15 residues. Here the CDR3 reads CAISESLLNYNEQFF. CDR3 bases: TGTGCCATCAGTGAGTCCCTCTTAAACTACAATGAGCAGTTCTTC.

CDR3 coding DNA: TGTGCCAGCAGCCAATTTCGAGGGCGGAGGGGCACAGATACGCAGTATTTT. Amino acids: CASSQFRGRRGTDTQYF. The V call is TRBV14, the J call TRBJ2-3, with TRBD2 as a possible D gene (6 bases). Per the germline V gene, CDR1 is SGHDN and CDR2 is FVKESK. The CDR3 spans 17 residues. V gave up 2 bases and J gave up 1 base, with 16 bases separating them.

CDR3 nucleotide sequence: TGTGCCAGTAGTATTGGGCAGGGCGAGCAGTTCTTC. This encodes CASSIGQGEQFF. The chain has TRBV19 and TRBJ2-1, with D tentatively TRBD1 (5 bases). Per germline, CDR1 LNHDA and CDR2 SQIVND (reference sequence). V gave up 3 bases and J gave up 10 bases, with 10 bases separating them. The CDR3 runs to 12 residues.

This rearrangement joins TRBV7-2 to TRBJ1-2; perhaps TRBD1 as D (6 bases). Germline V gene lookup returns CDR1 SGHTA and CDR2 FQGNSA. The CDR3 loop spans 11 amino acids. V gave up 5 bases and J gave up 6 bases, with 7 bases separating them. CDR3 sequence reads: CASSRQDGYTF. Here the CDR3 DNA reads TGTGCCAGCAGCCGACAGGATGGCTACACCTTC.

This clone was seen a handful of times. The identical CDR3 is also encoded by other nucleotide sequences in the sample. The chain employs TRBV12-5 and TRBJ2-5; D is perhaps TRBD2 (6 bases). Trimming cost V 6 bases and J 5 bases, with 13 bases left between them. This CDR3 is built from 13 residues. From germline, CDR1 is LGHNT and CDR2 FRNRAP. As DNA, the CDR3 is TGTGCTAGTGGGGAGGGCGCGGGGGAGACCCAGTACTTC. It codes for CASGEGAGETQYF.

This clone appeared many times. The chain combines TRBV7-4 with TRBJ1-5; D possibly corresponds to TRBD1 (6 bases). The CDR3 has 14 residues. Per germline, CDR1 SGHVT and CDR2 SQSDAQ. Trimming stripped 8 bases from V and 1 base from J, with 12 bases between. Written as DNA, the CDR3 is TGTGCCAGCGCTGGTCAGGGGAGCAATCAGCCCCAGCATTTT. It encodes CASAGQGSNQPQHF.

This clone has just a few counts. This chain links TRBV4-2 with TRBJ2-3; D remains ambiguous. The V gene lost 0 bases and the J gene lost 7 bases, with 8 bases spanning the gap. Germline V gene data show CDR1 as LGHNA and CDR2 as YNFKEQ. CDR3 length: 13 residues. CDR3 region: CASSQELAHTQYF. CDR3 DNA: TGTGCCAGCAGCCAAGAATTGGCACATACGCAGTATTTT.

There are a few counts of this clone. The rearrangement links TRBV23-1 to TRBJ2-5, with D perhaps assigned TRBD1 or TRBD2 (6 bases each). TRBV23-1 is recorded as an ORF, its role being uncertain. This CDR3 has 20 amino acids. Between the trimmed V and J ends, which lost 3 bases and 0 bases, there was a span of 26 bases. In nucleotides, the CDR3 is TGCGCCAGCAGTCATCTGATCCCGGAGGGGGAGCAGGGGTACCAAGAGACCCAGTACTTC. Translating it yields CASSHLIPEGEQGYQETQYF.

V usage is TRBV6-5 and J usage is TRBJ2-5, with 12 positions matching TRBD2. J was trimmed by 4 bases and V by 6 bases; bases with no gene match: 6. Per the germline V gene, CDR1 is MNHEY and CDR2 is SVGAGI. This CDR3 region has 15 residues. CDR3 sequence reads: CASSPSGLAGETQYF. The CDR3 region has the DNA TGTGCCAGCAGCCCCTCGGGACTAGCGGGAGAGACCCAGTACTTC.

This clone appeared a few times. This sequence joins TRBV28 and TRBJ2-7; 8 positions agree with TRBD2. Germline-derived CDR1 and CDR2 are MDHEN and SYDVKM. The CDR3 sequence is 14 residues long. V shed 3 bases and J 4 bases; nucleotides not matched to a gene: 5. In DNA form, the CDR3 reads TGTGCCAGCAGTTTCGTGGGACTAGTATACGAGCAGTACTTC. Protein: CASSFVGLVYEQYF. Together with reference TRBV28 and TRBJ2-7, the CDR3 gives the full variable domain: DVKVTQSSRYLVKRTGEKVFLECVQDMDHENMFWYRQDPGLGLRLIYFSYDVKMKEKGDIPEGYSVSREKKERFSLILESASTNQTSMYLCASSFVGLVYEQYFGPGTRLTVT.

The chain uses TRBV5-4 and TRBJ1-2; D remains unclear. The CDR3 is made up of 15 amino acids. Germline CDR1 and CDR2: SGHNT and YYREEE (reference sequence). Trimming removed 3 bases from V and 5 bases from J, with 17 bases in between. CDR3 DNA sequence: TGTGCCAGCAGCTCCTCCCAGGAAGGGTTATATGGCTACACCTTC. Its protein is CASSSSQEGLYGYTF. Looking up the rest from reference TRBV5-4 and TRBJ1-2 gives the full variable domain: ETGVTQSPTHLIKTRGQQVTLRCSSQSGHNTVSWYQQALGQGPQFIFQYYREEENGRGNFPPRFSGLQFPNYSSELNVNALELDDSALYLCASSSSQEGLYGYTFGSGTRLTVV.

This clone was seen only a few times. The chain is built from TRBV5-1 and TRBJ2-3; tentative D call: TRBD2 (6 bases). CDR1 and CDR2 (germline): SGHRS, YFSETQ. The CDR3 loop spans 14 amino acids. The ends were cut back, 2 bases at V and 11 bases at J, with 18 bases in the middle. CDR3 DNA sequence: TGCGCCAGCAGCTTCGGGGGAGGCCAATCCAGGCAGTATTTT. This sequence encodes CASSFGGGQSRQYF.

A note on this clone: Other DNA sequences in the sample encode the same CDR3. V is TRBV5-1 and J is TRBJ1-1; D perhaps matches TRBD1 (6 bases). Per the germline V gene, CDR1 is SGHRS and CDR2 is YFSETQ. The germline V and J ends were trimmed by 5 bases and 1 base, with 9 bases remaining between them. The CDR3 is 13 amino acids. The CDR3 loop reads CASSPTGNTEAFF. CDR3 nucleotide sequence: TGCGCCAGCAGTCCGACAGGGAACACTGAAGCTTTCTTT.

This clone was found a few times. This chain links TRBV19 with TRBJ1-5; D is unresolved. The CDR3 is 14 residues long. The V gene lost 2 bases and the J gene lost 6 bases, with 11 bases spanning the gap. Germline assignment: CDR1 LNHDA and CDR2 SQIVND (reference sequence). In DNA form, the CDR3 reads TGTGCCAGTAGTATAAATAGGGAACGTCAGCCCCAGCATTTT. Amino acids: CASSINRERQPQHF.

CDR3: CASTTETGVYNEQFF. The DNA of the CDR3 is TGTGCCAGCACAACCGAGACAGGGGTCTACAATGAGCAGTTCTTC. The chain uses TRBV9 and TRBJ2-1; TRBD1 matches 8 bases. The CDR3 has 15 amino acids. The germline V gene encodes CDR1 SGDLS and CDR2 YYNGEE. Losses at the gene ends were 6 bases for V and 3 bases for J; bases not matched to a gene: 8.

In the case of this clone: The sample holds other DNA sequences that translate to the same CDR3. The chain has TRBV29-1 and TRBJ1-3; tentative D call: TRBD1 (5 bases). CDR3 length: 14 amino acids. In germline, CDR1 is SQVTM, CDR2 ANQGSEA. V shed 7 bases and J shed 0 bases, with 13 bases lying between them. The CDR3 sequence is CSAGGTDSGNTIYF. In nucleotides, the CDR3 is TGCAGCGCCGGGGGGACGGACTCTGGAAACACCATATATTTT.

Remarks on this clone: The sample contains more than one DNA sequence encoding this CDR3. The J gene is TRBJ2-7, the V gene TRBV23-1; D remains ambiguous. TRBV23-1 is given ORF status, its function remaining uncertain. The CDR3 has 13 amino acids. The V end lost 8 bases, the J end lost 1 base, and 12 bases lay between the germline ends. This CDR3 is CASGPTGSYEQYF. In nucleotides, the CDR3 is TGCGCCAGCGGCCCGACTGGTTCCTACGAGCAGTACTTC.